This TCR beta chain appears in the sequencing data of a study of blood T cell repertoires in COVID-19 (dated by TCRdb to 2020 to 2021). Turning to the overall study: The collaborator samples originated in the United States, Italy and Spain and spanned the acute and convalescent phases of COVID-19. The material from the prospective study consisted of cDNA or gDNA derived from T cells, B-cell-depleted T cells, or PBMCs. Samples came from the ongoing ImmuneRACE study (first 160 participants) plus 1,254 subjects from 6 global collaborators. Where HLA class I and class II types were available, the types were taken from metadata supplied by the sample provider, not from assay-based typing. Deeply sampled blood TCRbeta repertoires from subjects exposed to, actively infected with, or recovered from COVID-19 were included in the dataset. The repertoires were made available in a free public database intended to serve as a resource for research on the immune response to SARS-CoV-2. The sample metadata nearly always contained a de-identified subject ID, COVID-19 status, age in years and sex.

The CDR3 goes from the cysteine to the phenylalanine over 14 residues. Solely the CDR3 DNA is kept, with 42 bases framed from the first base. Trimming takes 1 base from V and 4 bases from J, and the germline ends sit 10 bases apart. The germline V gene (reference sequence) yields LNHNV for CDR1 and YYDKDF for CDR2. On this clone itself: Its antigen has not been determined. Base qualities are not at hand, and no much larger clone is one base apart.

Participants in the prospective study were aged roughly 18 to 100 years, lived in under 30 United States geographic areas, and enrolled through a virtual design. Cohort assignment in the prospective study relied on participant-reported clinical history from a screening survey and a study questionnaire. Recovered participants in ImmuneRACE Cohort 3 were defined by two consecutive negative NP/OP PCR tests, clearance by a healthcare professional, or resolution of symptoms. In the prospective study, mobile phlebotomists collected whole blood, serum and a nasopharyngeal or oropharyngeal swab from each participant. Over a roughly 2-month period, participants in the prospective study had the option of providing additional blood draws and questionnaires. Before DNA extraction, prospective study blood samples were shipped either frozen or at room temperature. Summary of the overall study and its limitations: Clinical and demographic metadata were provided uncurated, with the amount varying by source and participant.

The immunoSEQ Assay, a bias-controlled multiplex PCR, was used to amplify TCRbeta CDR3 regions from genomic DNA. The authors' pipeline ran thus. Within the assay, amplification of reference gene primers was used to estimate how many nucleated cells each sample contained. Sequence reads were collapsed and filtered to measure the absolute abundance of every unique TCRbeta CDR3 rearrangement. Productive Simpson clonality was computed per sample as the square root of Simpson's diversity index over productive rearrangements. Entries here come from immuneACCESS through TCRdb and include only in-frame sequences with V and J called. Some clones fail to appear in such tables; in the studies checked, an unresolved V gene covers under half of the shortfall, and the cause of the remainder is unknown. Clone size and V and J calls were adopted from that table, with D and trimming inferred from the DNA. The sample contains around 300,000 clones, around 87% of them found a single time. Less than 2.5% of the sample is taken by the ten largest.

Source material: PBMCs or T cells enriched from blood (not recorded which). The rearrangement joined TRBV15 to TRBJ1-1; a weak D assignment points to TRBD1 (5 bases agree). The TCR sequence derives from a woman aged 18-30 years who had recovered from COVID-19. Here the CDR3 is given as CATSRGGDLTEAFF. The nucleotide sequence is TGTGCCACCAGCAGAGGGGGGGACCTCACTGAAGCTTTCTTT.